What follows describes a single TCR beta chain. Antigen unknown. 5'RACE with constant-segment primers built TCRalpha and TCRbeta cDNA libraries with UMIs. TCRdb re-analysed the 5' RACE reads in MiXCR, keeping a single row per CDR3 protein. Here the sample spans 450,000 or so distinct CDR3 sequences, around 25% being singletons. The V gene lost 3 bases and the J gene lost 9 bases, with 16 bases spanning the gap. CDR1 and CDR2 (germline): KGHSH, LQKENI. The CDR3 sequence is 14 residues long. This record comes from a study of T-cell memory formation after mild COVID-19. General study findings and limits: Second-wave clones reaching peak frequency on day 37 lacked confirmed SARS-CoV-2 specificity. Prior to infection, memory already included some responding clones, suggesting cross-reactive memory joined.

This chain links TRBV18 with TRBJ2-3, with a possible D match to TRBD2 (5 bases). The clonotype was recovered from an adult woman who had mild COVID-19 (a few samples of this study predate the infection). Cell type and time point are not known. The sample taken for sequencing was PBMCs or a T cell subset sorted from them (not recorded which). The CDR3 region is CASSPEAEGRTQYF. The CDR3 bases are TGTGCCAGCTCACCGGAGGCGGAAGGACGCACGCAGTATTTT.